This is a list of T cell receptor beta chains from one sample in a study of blood T cell repertoires in COVID-19. Data came from immunoSEQ multiplex PCR; TCRdb stores just in-frame clones and leaves some out. The sample consists of around 250,000 clones, 88% of them appearing once. Sequencing input: peripheral blood. Every receptor here comes from a human donor in a cohort sampled during active COVID-19. The CDR3 runs from the conserved cysteine through the conserved F or W. D genes are given only for firm matches. The size field is filled for only some rows; it gives once, few, many or a size class.

j_gene: TRBJ1-1; abundance: few; d_gene: -; v_gene: TRBV27; CDR3nt: TGTGCCAGCAGTTTATCACAGGCCACTGAAGCTTTCTTT; CDR3aa: CASSLSQATEAFF
j_gene: TRBJ2-7; abundance: -; d_gene: -; v_gene: TRBV28; CDR3nt: TGTGCCAGCAGTTTTGGGAGCCATAACGACGAGCAGTACTTC; CDR3aa: CASSFGSHNDEQYF
j_gene: TRBJ1-1; abundance: many; d_gene: -; v_gene: TRBV5-1; CDR3nt: TGCGCCAGCAGCCCGAATGTGGGGGGGAACACTGAAGCTTTCTTT; CDR3aa: CASSPNVGGNTEAFF
j_gene: TRBJ1-5; abundance: -; d_gene: -; v_gene: TRBV19; CDR3nt: TGTGCCAGTAGTATGGGGGGGAATCAGCCCCAGCATTTT; CDR3aa: CASSMGGNQPQHF
j_gene: TRBJ1-2; abundance: -; d_gene: TRBD1; v_gene: TRBV20-1; CDR3nt: TGCAGTGCTAGTCAGGCAGGGGGGTATGGCTACACCTTC; CDR3aa: CSASQAGGYGYTF
j_gene: TRBJ1-5; abundance: once; d_gene: TRBD1; v_gene: TRBV6-6; CDR3nt: TGTGCCAGCAGTCCGGGGACAGACAATCAGCCCCAGCATTTT; CDR3aa: CASSPGTDNQPQHF
j_gene: TRBJ2-3; abundance: -; d_gene: TRBD2; v_gene: TRBV7-2; CDR3nt: TGTGCCAGCAGCTTAACCCCTAGCGGGAGTACGACAGATACGCAGTATTTT; CDR3aa: CASSLTPSGSTTDTQYF
j_gene: TRBJ2-2; abundance: -; d_gene: -; v_gene: TRBV6-2/TRBV6-3; CDR3nt: TGTGCCAGCAGTTACTCTCCGACAGAGATCACCGGGGAGCTGTTTTTT; CDR3aa: CASSYSPTEITGELFF
j_gene: TRBJ2-7; abundance: -; d_gene: TRBD1; v_gene: TRBV10-3; CDR3nt: TGTGCCATCAGTGAAAACAGGGGAGAAGGCGAGCAGTACTTC; CDR3aa: CAISENRGEGEQYF
j_gene: TRBJ2-7; abundance: -; d_gene: TRBD1; v_gene: TRBV28; CDR3nt: TGTGCCAGCAGTTTAAGTCAGGGGGCTGGCTACGAGCAGTACTTC; CDR3aa: CASSLSQGAGYEQYF
j_gene: TRBJ2-5; abundance: -; d_gene: TRBD1; v_gene: TRBV4-3; CDR3nt: TGCGCCAGCAGCCAAGACCAGCAGGGGGCCCAGTACTTC; CDR3aa: CASSQDQQGAQYF
j_gene: TRBJ1-2; abundance: -; d_gene: -; v_gene: TRBV20-1; CDR3nt: TGCAGTGCCCAAATGGGGGGTGTCAACACCTTC; CDR3aa: CSAQMGGVNTF
j_gene: TRBJ2-7; abundance: -; d_gene: -; v_gene: TRBV6-5; CDR3nt: TGTGCCAGCAGCCCCCCCCGGGGTTCCTACGAGCAGTACTTC; CDR3aa: CASSPPRGSYEQYF
j_gene: TRBJ2-1; abundance: -; d_gene: -; v_gene: TRBV4-3; CDR3nt: TGCGCCAGCAACCTTCTCCGGGGTAGCTTAAGCAATGAGCAGTTCTTC; CDR3aa: CASNLLRGSLSNEQFF
j_gene: TRBJ1-2; abundance: -; d_gene: -; v_gene: TRBV27; CDR3nt: TGTGCCAGCAGTTTATCTGCCCAGGGAACCTATGGCTACACCTTC; CDR3aa: CASSLSAQGTYGYTF
j_gene: TRBJ2-7; abundance: -; d_gene: TRBD2; v_gene: TRBV29-1; CDR3nt: TGCAGCGTTGCCTCCCGAACTAGCGGGAGTTACGAGCAGTACTTC; CDR3aa: CSVASRTSGSYEQYF
j_gene: TRBJ2-1; abundance: -; d_gene: -; v_gene: TRBV24-1; CDR3nt: TGTGCCACCAGCCAAGGGGGTGAGCAGTTCTTC; CDR3aa: CATSQGGEQFF
j_gene: TRBJ1-2; abundance: -; d_gene: -; v_gene: TRBV27; CDR3nt: TGTGCCAGCAGTTTGACAGACAGCTATGGCTACACCTTC; CDR3aa: CASSLTDSYGYTF
j_gene: TRBJ1-2; abundance: -; d_gene: -; v_gene: TRBV7-2; CDR3nt: TGTGCCAGCAGCTTAGGGGGAGCTGGGGTGAGTGGCTACACCTTC; CDR3aa: CASSLGGAGVSGYTF
j_gene: TRBJ1-1; abundance: -; d_gene: -; v_gene: TRBV5-6; CDR3nt: TGTGCCAGCAGAAGTAGGGGGATTACGGCCCCTGAAGCTTTCTTT; CDR3aa: CASRSRGITAPEAFF
j_gene: TRBJ2-7; abundance: once; d_gene: TRBD2; v_gene: TRBV6-2/TRBV6-3; CDR3nt: TGTGCCAGCAGCCCCACCCCGCGGACTAGCGACTACGAGCAGTACTTC; CDR3aa: CASSPTPRTSDYEQYF
j_gene: TRBJ2-1; abundance: few; d_gene: TRBD2; v_gene: TRBV7-3; CDR3nt: TGTGCCAGCAGCTTAGTACTAGCGGGAGGGTATAGCTCCTACAATGAGCAGTTCTTC; CDR3aa: CASSLVLAGGYSSYNEQFF
j_gene: TRBJ1-6; abundance: -; d_gene: -; v_gene: TRBV30; CDR3nt: TGTGCCTGGAGTGGGTCCGGTACGGGTAATTCACCCCTCCACTTT; CDR3aa: CAWSGSGTGNSPLHF
j_gene: TRBJ2-2; abundance: -; d_gene: TRBD1; v_gene: TRBV12-5; CDR3nt: TGTGCTAGTGGTCCAAGGACAGGGAACGCCGGGGAGCTGTTTTTT; CDR3aa: CASGPRTGNAGELFF
j_gene: TRBJ1-1; abundance: -; d_gene: -; v_gene: TRBV4-3; CDR3nt: TGCGCCAGCAGCCAACGGTTGCTGAACACTGAAGCTTTCTTT; CDR3aa: CASSQRLLNTEAFF
j_gene: TRBJ1-2; abundance: -; d_gene: TRBD1; v_gene: TRBV18; CDR3nt: TGTGCCAGCGAGAAACAGGGGGGCTACACCTTC; CDR3aa: CASEKQGGYTF
j_gene: TRBJ1-6; abundance: once; d_gene: -; v_gene: TRBV28; CDR3nt: TGTGCCAGCGTCACGGGAAATTCACCCCTCCACTTT; CDR3aa: CASVTGNSPLHF
j_gene: TRBJ1-1; abundance: -; d_gene: TRBD1; v_gene: TRBV7-2; CDR3nt: TGTGCCAGCAGCACACTACCGGGACAGGGACCAGCTTTCTTT; CDR3aa: CASSTLPGQGPAFF
j_gene: TRBJ2-7; abundance: -; d_gene: -; v_gene: TRBV27; CDR3nt: TGTGCCAGCAGTTTTGCCAGGCCCCCGTACGAGCAGTACTTC; CDR3aa: CASSFARPPYEQYF